Ten or more counts support the clone carrying this T cell receptor beta chain. The data were taken from a study of molecular identifiers for immune sequencing clone quantification. TCRdb recomputed calls from the PCR reads with MiXCR, one row per CDR3 protein. This sample yields approximately 670,000 distinct CDR3 sequences, of which nearly 20% are seen a single time; approximately 0.9% belongs to the top ten. The sequence was collected from a human donor in good health. Some libraries in this study had Jurkat cell RNA spiked in. Sequenced: naive CD8+ T cells from blood, with Jurkat cell RNA spiked in. Sample subset: FACS-sorted CD8+CD4-CCR7+CD45RA+ naive T cells.

In DNA form, the CDR3 reads TGTGCCAGCAGCCATAGGGGGGGAGGATACACAGATACGCAGTATTTT. Amino acids: CASSHRGGGYTDTQYF. The chain has TRBV28 and TRBJ2-3; tentative D call: TRBD2 (7 bases). V lost 6 bases and J lost 2, with 18 bases in between. The length of the CDR3 is 16 residues. Germline CDR1 MDHEN, CDR2 SYDVKM.